Listed below are T cell receptor beta chains from one sample, sequenced in a study of blood T cell repertoires in COVID-19. Only in-frame clones appear in the TCRdb table, and some are missing; sequencing was by immunoSEQ multiplex PCR. The table lists 55,000 to 80,000 clones, over 70% of them singletons. What was sequenced was peripheral blood. The receptors were gathered from a human donor in a cohort sampled during active COVID-19. Both conserved end residues are part of each CDR3. D genes are given only for firm matches.

j_call v_call d_call cdr3_aa cdr3_nt
TRBJ2-5 TRBV14 NA CASSQGGTPQETQYF TGTGCCAGCAGCCAAGGAGGCACCCCTCAAGAGACCCAGTACTTC
TRBJ1-4 TRBV6-5 TRBD1 CASGGDSGEKLFF TGTGCCAGCGGAGGGGACAGTGGTGAAAAACTGTTTTTT
TRBJ2-5 TRBV7-2 NA CASSREGAGETQYF TGTGCCAGCAGCCGGGAGGGGGCCGGGGAGACCCAGTACTTC
TRBJ1-2 TRBV5-1 NA CASSPTASGYTF TGCGCCAGCAGCCCGACTGCGTCAGGCTACACCTTC
TRBJ2-1 TRBV10-1 NA CASSGQDRLVEQFF TGCGCCAGCAGTGGACAGGACCGTCTTGTGGAGCAGTTCTTC
TRBJ2-7 TRBV21-1 NA CASSKSYRVAYEQYF TGTGCCAGCAGCAAGAGTTACAGGGTCGCCTACGAGCAGTACTTC
TRBJ1-2 TRBV3-1/TRBV3-2 TRBD1 CASSQGYRGPYGYTF TGTGCCAGCAGCCAAGGCTACAGGGGTCCCTATGGCTACACCTTC
TRBJ2-7 TRBV11-2 NA CASSSAGPEQYF TGTGCCAGCAGCTCGGCAGGGCCCGAGCAGTACTTC
TRBJ2-3 TRBV7-6 TRBD2 CASSLGTGTSPTDTQYF TGTGCCAGCAGCTTGGGGACCGGGACTAGCCCCACAGATACGCAGTATTTT
TRBJ1-3 TRBV2 TRBD1 CASSELGTGYGNTIYF TGTGCCAGCAGTGAATTGGGGACAGGGTACGGAAACACCATATATTTT